This T cell receptor (beta chain) was recovered during a study of blood T cell repertoires in COVID-19. Sequencing was performed with immunoSEQ multiplex PCR; in TCRdb, only in-frame clones are kept and a portion is missing. Counted here are some 260,000 clones, approximately 90% occurring once; the ten biggest clones make up 6% to 6.5%. This clone turned up a few times. This CDR3 is 15 amino acids long. CDR1 is SGHRS and CDR2 is YFSETQ in the germline V gene. Germline trimming cut 0 bases from V and 8 bases from J; bases unmatched to any gene: 3. Sequences were obtained from peripheral blood. V is TRBV5-1 and J is TRBJ2-1, with 12 bases that match TRBD2. The origin of this receptor is a woman aged 25 to 39 with COVID-19, enrolled during active disease. The CDR3 DNA reads TGCGCCAGCAGCTTGGTTCTAGCGGGAGGGGATGAGCAGTTCTTC. Translated, it gives CASSLVLAGGDEQFF. The complete variable domain, with remaining parts taken from reference TRBV5-1 and TRBJ2-1, reads KAGVTQTPRYLIKTRGQQVTLSCSPISGHRSVSWYQQTPGQGLQFLFEYFSETQRNKGNFPGRFSGRQFSNSRSEMNVSTLELGDSALYLCASSLVLAGGDEQFFGPGTRLTVL.